Detailed here is one TCR beta chain. Antigen: not known. CDR1 is SNHLY and CDR2 is FYNNEI in the germline V gene. Trimming left V 6 bases short and J 4 bases short, with 13 bases between. The CDR3 sequence is 13 residues long. Assay used: immunoSEQ multiplex PCR; TCRdb lists only in-frame clones, some missing. Of thousands of clones in the sample, just under 80% are singletons; the top ten hold approximately 15%. The data are from a study of chemoradiotherapy in HPV16-positive cancers. Study results and caveats: Better recurrence-free survival went with HPV-responsive T-cell expansion in HPV16-positive patients. Candidate HPV-specific clones and E7-related TCR motifs grew in tumor during treatment. The functional HPV-specific definition rests on just a couple of HPV16-positive patients.

Over chemoradiotherapy, repertoires were sampled more than once. The starting material was tumor tissue, obtained from a patient who underwent chemoradiotherapy. This TCR came from a human donor with HPV-associated anogenital cancer. The rearrangement joins TRBV2 to TRBJ2-7; possibly TRBD2 for D (5 bases). CDR3 DNA: TGTGCCAGCAGCGACACCGGGGAATACGAGCAGTACTTC. This codes for CASSDTGEYEQYF.